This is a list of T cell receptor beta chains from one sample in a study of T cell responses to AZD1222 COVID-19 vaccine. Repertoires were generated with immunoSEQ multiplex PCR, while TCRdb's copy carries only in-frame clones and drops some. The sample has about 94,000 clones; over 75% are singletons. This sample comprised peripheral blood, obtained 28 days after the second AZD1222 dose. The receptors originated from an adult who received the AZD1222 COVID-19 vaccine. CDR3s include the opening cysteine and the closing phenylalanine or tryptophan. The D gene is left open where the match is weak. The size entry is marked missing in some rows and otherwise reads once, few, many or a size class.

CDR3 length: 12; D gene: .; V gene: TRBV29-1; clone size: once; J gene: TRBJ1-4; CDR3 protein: CSVEMRDEKLFF; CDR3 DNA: TGCAGCGTTGAAATGCGGGATGAAAAACTGTTTTTT
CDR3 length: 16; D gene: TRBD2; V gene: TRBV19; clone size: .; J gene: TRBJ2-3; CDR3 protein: CASSTPAGARTDTQYF; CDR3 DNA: TGTGCCAGTAGTACCCCTGCGGGAGCTAGGACAGATACGCAGTATTTT
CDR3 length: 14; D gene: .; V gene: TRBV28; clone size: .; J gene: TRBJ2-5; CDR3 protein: CASSLRMFRQTQYF; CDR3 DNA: TGTGCCAGCAGTCTCCGGATGTTCAGGCAGACCCAGTACTTC
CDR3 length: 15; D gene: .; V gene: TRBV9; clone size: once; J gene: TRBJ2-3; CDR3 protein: CASSARDRSTDTQYF; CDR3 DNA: TGTGCCAGCAGCGCCCGGGACCGCAGCACAGATACGCAGTATTTT
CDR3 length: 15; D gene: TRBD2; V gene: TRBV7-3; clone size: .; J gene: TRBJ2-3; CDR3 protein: CASSAGVREGDTQYF; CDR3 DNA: TGTGCCAGCAGCGCGGGGGTTAGAGAAGGGGATACGCAGTATTTT
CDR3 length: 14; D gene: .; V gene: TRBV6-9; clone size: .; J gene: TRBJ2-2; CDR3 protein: CASSYQGLGGELFF; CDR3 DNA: TGTGCCAGCAGTTATCAGGGGTTGGGCGGGGAGCTGTTTTTT
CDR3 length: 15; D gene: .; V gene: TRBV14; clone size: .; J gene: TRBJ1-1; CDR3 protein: CASSLTPGPNTEAFF; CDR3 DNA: TGTGCCAGCAGCCTCACCCCGGGTCCGAACACTGAAGCTTTCTTT
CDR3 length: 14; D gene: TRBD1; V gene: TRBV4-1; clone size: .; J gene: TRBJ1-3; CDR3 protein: CASSQTGSGNTIYF; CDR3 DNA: TGCGCCAGCAGCCAGACAGGGTCTGGAAACACCATATATTTT
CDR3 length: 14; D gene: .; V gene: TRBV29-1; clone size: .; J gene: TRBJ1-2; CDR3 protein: CSVEFGGLGYGYTF; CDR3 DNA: TGCAGCGTTGAATTCGGGGGCTTAGGCTATGGCTACACCTTC
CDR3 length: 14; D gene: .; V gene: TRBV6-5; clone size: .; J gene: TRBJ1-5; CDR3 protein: CASGQPYSNQPQHF; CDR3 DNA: TGTGCCAGCGGGCAGCCTTATAGCAATCAGCCCCAGCATTTT
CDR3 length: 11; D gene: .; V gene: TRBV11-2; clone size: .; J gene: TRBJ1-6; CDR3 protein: CASSSTGTATF; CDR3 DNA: TGTGCCAGCAGCTCTACCGGGACCGCCACCTTT
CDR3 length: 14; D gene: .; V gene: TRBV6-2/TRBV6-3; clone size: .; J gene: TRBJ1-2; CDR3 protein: CASSYRSPNYGYTF; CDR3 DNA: TGTGCCAGCAGTTACCGCAGTCCGAACTATGGCTACACCTTC
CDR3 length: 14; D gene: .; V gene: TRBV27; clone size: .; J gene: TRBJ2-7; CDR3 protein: CASSERLNPYEQYF; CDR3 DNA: TGTGCCAGCAGTGAACGACTGAACCCCTACGAGCAGTACTTC
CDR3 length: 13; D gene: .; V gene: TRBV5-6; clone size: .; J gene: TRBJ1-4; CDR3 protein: CASSSQANEKLFF; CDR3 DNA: TGTGCCAGCAGCTCACAAGCTAATGAAAAACTGTTTTTT
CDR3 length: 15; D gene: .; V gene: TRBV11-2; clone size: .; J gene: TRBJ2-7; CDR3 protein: CASSFSRGRWYEQYF; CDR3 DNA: TGTGCCAGCAGCTTCTCCAGGGGCCGTTGGTACGAGCAGTACTTC